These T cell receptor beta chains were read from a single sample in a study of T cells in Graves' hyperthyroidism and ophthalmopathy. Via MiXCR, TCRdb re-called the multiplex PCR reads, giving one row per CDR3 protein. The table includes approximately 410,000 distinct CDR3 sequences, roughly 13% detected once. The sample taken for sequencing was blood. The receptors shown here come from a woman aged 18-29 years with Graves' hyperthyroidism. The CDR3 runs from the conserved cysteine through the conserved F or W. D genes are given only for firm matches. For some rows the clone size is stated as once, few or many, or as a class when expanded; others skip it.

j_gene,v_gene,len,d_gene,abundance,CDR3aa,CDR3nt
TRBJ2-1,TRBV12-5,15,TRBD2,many,CASGFQAGGPDEQFF,TGTGCTAGTGGTTTCCAAGCGGGAGGGCCCGATGAGCAGTTCTTC
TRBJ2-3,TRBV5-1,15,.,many,CASSADGALTDTQYF,TGCGCCAGCAGCGCGGACGGGGCGCTCACAGATACGCAGTATTTT
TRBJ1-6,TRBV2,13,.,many,CASSAQYNSPLHF,TGTGCCAGCAGCGCACAGTATAATTCACCCCTCCACTTT
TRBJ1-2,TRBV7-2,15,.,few,CASSAPHLANYGYTF,TGTGCCAGCAGTGCCCCCCACTTAGCTAACTATGGCTACACCTTC
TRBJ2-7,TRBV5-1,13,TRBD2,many,CASGTSFAYEQYF,TGCGCCAGCGGGACTAGCTTTGCCTACGAGCAGTACTTC
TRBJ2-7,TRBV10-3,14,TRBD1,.,CAISESQGASEQYF,TGTGCCATCAGTGAGTCACAGGGGGCGAGTGAGCAGTACTTC
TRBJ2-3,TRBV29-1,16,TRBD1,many,CSVEGWDSLSTDTQYF,TGCAGCGTTGAAGGTTGGGACAGCTTAAGCACAGATACGCAGTATTTT
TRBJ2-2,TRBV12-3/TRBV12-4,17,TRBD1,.,CASSSIIGSGGPGELFF,TGTGCCAGCAGTTCCATAATTGGCTCAGGGGGCCCCGGGGAGCTGTTTTTT
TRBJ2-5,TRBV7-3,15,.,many,CASSLRGGAQETQYF,TGTGCCAGCAGCTTACGCGGTGGGGCCCAAGAGACCCAGTACTTC
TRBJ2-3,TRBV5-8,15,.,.,CASSLPVPRTDTQYF,TGTGCCAGCAGCTTGCCGGTGCCGAGGACAGATACGCAGTATTTT
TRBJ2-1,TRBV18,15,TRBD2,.,CASSPGLAGCNEQFF,TGTGCCAGCTCGCCCGGACTAGCGGGATGCAATGAGCAGTTCTTC
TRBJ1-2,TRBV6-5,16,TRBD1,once,CASSYTLRDSLYGYTF,TGTGCCAGCAGTTACACACTCCGGGACAGCCTTTATGGCTACACCTTC
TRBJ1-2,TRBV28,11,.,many,CATDSNYGYTF,TGTGCCACGGACAGTAACTATGGCTACACCTTC
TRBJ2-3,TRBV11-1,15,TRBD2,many,CASSLASGRTDTQYF,TGTGCCAGCAGCTTAGCTAGCGGGAGAACAGATACGCAGTATTTT
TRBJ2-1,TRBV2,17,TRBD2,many,CASSPLTGLALVNEQFF,TGTGCCAGCAGTCCTCTTACGGGACTAGCCCTAGTCAATGAGCAGTTCTTC
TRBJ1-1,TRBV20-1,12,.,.,CSATSGNTEAFF,TGCAGTGCCACGAGCGGGAACACTGAAGCTTTCTTT
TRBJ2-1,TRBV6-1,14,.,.,CASKPWGRWDEQFF,TGTGCCAGCAAACCTTGGGGCAGGTGGGATGAGCAGTTCTTC